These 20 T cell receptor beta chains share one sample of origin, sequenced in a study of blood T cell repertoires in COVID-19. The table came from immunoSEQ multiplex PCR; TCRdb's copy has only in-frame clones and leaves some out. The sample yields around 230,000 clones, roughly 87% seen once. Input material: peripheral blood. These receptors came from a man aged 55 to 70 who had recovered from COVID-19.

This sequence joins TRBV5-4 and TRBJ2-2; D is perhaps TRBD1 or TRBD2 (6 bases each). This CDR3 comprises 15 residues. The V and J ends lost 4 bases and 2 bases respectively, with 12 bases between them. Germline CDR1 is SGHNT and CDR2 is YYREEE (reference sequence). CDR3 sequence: CASSVEGDNTGELFF. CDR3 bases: TGTGCCAGCAGCGTGGAGGGGGACAACACCGGGGAGCTGTTTTTT.

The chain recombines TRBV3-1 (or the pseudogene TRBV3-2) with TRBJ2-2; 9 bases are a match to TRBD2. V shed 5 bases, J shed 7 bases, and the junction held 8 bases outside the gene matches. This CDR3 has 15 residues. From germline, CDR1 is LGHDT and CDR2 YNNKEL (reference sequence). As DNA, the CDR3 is TGTGCCAGCAGCAACATGGGAGCGGGGGGCGGGGAGCTGTTTTTT. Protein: CASSNMGAGGGELFF.

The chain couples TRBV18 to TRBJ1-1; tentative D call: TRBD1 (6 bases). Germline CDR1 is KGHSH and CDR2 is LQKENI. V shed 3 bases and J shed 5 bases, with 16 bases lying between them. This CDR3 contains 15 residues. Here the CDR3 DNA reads TGTGCCAGCTCACCGGGCGGGGGGCTAGGTACTGAAGCTTTCTTT. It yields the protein CASSPGGGLGTEAFF. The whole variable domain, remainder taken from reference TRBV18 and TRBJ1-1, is NAGVMQNPRHLVRRRGQEARLRCSPMKGHSHVYWYRQLPEEGLKFMVYLQKENIIDESGMPKERFSAEFPKEGPSILRIQQVVRGDSAAYFCASSPGGGLGTEAFFGQGTRLTVV.

The CDR3 is CASSIRGGGSNQPQHF. DNA of the CDR3: TGTGCCAGCAGCATACGCGGAGGGGGCAGCAATCAGCCCCAGCATTTT. The V and J genes are TRBV5-8 and TRBJ1-5, with TRBD1 identical over 7 bases. With 4 bases clipped from V and 1 base from J, the junction kept 8 bases outside the gene matches. The CDR3 totals 16 residues. Germline CDR1 SGHTS, CDR2 YDEGEE.

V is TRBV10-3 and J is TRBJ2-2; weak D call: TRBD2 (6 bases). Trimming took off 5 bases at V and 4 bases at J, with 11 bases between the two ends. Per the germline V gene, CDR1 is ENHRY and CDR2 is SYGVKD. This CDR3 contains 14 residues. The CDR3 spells CAISRVGGTGELFF. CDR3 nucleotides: TGTGCCATCAGTCGTGTCGGGGGCACCGGGGAGCTGTTTTTT.

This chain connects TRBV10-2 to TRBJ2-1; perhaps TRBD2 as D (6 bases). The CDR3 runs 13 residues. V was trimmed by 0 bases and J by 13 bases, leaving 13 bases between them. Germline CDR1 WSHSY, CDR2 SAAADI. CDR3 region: CASSESVGGNQFF. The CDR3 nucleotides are TGCGCCAGCAGTGAGTCAGTTGGGGGGAATCAGTTCTTC.

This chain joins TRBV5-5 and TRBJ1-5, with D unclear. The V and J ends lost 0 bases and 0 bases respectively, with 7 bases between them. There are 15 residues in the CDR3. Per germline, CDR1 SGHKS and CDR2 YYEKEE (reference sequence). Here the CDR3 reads CASSLGFSSNQPQHF. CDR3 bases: TGTGCCAGCAGCTTGGGTTTCAGTAGCAATCAGCCCCAGCATTTT.

The CDR3 sequence: CASSLGSGTYEQYF. The CDR3 nucleotides read TGCGCCAGCAGCTTGGGGTCAGGGACCTACGAGCAGTACTTC. The V call is TRBV5-1, the J call TRBJ2-7; weak D call: TRBD1 (5 bases). V was pared by 0 bases and J by 2 bases, with 9 bases between. The CDR3 has 14 amino acids. Germline assignment: CDR1 SGHRS and CDR2 YFSETQ.

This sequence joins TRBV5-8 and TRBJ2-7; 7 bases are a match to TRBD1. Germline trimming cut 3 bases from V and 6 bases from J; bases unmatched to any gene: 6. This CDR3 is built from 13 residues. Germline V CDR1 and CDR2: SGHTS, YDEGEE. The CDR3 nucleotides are TGTGCCAGCAGCTACAGGGGATGGGTCGAGCAGTACGTC. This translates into CASSYRGWVEQYV.

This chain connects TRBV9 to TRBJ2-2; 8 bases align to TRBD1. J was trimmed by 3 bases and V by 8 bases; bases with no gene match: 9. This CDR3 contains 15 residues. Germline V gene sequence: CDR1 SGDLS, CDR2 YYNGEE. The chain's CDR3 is CASASPTGDTGELFF. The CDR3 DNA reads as TGTGCCAGTGCTAGCCCGACAGGGGACACCGGGGAGCTGTTTTTT. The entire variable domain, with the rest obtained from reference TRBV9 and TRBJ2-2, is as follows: DSGVTQTPKHLITATGQRVTLRCSPRSGDLSVYWYQQSLDQGLQFLIQYYNGEERAKGNILERFSAQQFPDLHSELNLSSLELGDSALYFCASASPTGDTGELFFGEGSRLTVL.

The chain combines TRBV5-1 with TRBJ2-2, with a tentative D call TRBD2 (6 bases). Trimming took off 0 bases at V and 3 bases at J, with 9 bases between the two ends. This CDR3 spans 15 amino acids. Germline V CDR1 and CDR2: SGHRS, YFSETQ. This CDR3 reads CASSLVGGDTGELFF. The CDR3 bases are TGCGCCAGCAGCTTGGTCGGCGGGGACACCGGGGAGCTGTTTTTT.

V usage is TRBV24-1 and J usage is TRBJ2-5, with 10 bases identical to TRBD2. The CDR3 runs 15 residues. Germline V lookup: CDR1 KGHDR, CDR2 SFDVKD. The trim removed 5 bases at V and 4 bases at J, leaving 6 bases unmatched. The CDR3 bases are TGTGCCACCAGTGTATTAGCGGGGGGATTAGAGACCCAGTACTTC. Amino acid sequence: CATSVLAGGLETQYF.

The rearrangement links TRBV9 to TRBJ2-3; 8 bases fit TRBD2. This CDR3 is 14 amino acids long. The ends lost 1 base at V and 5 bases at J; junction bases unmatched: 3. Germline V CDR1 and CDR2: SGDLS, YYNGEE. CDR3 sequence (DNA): TGTGCCAGCAGCGTACGGGGGGGCGGAGATACGCAGTATTTT. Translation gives CASSVRGGGDTQYF. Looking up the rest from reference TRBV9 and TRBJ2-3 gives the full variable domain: DSGVTQTPKHLITATGQRVTLRCSPRSGDLSVYWYQQSLDQGLQFLIQYYNGEERAKGNILERFSAQQFPDLHSELNLSSLELGDSALYFCASSVRGGGDTQYFGPGTRLTVL.

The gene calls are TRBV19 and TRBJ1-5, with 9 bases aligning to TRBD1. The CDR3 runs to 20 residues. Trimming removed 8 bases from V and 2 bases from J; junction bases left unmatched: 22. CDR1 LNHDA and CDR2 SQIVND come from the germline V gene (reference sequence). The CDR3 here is CASGTPPGTGWVVRNQPQHF. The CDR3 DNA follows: TGTGCCAGTGGCACTCCTCCCGGGACAGGGTGGGTTGTGCGCAATCAGCCCCAGCATTTT.

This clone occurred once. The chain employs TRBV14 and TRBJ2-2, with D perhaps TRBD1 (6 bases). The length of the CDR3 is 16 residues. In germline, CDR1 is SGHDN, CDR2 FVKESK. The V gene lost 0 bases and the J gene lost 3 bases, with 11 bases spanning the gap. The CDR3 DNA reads TGTGCCAGCAGCCAAGAACAGGGATGGCACACCGGGGAGCTGTTTTTT. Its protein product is CASSQEQGWHTGELFF.

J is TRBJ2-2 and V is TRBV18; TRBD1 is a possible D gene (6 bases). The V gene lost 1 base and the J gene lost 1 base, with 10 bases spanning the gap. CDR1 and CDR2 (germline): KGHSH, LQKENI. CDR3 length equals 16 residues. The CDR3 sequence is CASSPRAGVNTGELFF. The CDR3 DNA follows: TGTGCCAGCTCACCACGCGCAGGGGTGAACACCGGGGAGCTGTTTTTT.

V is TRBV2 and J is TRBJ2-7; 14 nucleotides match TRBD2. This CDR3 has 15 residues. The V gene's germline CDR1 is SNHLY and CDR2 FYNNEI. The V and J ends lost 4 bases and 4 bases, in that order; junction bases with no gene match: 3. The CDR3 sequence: CASSAGLAGAYEQYV. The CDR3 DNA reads TGTGCCAGCAGTGCGGGACTAGCGGGGGCTTACGAGCAGTACGTC.

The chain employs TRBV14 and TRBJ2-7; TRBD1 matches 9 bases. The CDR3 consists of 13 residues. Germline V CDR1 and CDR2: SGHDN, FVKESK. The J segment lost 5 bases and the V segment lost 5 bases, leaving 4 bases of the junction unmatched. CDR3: CASSNTGGDEQYF. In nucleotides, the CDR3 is TGTGCCAGCAGCAACACAGGGGGCGACGAGCAGTACTTC.

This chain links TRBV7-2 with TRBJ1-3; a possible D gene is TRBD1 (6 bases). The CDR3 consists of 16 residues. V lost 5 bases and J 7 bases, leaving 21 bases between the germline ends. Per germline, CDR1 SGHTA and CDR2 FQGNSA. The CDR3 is CASSPTTGTLRNTIYF. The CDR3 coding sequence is TGTGCCAGCAGCCCGACCACCGGGACACTGAGGAACACCATATATTTT.

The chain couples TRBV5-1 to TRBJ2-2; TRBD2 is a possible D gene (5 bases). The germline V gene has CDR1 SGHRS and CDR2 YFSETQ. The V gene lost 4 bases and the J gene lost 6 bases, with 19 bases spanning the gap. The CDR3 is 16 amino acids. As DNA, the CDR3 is TGCGCCAGCAGCCCCCCGGGATCCTCAACCCCCGGGGAGCTGTTTTTT. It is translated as CASSPPGSSTPGELFF.